This T cell receptor beta chain was sequenced in a study of Ad26.COV2.S vaccination and SARS-CoV-2 variants. For the study at large: The study gave Ad26.COV2.S intramuscularly, once or twice 56 days apart. Study conclusions and caveats: Substantial breadth was reportedly displayed by spike-specific CD8+ and CD4+ T cell responses after vaccination. An underestimation of total T cell responses may have resulted from the TCR breadth and depth analyses.

About this clone itself: Its antigen is currently unknown.

The CDR3 loop spans 14 amino acids. CDR1 is LNHDA and CDR2 is SQIVND in the germline V gene (reference sequence). The V and J ends lost 4 bases and 8 bases, in that order; junction bases with no gene match: 7. Sequencing was performed with immunoSEQ multiplex PCR; in TCRdb, only in-frame clones are kept and a portion is missing. This repertoire shows around 300,000 clones, approximately 86% found once; its top ten account for around 10%. Sample treatment: some 20 received Ad26.COV2.S at low or high dose, single or two shots; roughly five received placebo; per-sample allocation not given. It was on day 63 after the first vaccine or placebo injection that samples were taken. The donor's status was that of an adult aged 18-55 years in Boston.

The clonotype was recovered from a person aged 18-65 years who received the Ad26.COV2.S COVID-19 vaccine or a placebo. The V call is TRBV19, the J call TRBJ1-4, with 7 bases that match TRBD1. Source: peripheral blood, taken in a trial of Ad26.COV2.S vaccine versus placebo. Here the CDR3 reads CASSRRQGNEKLFF. CDR3 nucleotides: TGTGCCAGTAGTAGACGACAGGGTAACGAAAAACTGTTTTTT.